These 29 T cell receptor beta chains were all obtained from the same sample, sequenced in a study of T cell responses to AZD1222 COVID-19 vaccine. Repertoires were generated with immunoSEQ multiplex PCR, while TCRdb's copy carries only in-frame clones and drops some. This table has about 180,000 clones, 85% to 95% appearing once. This specimen was peripheral blood, taken on day 0 of AZD1222 vaccination. Receptors were obtained from an adult in good health.

V is TRBV9 and J is TRBJ1-5, with TRBD1 matching 7 bases. This CDR3 is built from 16 residues. Trimming took 3 bases from V and 0 from J; bases not matched to a gene: 6. Germline-derived CDR1 and CDR2 are SGDLS and YYNGEE. CDR3 bases: TGTGCCAGCAGCGAGGGGGCGTTTCTTAGCAATCAGCCCCAGCATTTT. Translation: CASSEGAFLSNQPQHF. The whole variable domain, filled in from reference TRBV9 and TRBJ1-5, reads DSGVTQTPKHLITATGQRVTLRCSPRSGDLSVYWYQQSLDQGLQFLIQYYNGEERAKGNILERFSAQQFPDLHSELNLSSLELGDSALYFCASSEGAFLSNQPQHFGDGTRLSIL.

The J gene is TRBJ1-2, the V gene TRBV7-6; 7 bases are shared with TRBD1. Germline loops: CDR1 SGHVS, CDR2 FNYEAQ. The CDR3 runs 16 residues. Trimming removed 3 bases from V and 0 bases from J; junction bases left unmatched: 7. The CDR3 DNA sequence: TGTGCCAGCAGCTTGGGCGCGGGACAGCCTAACTATGGCTACACCTTC. Amino acid sequence: CASSLGAGQPNYGYTF.

This clone was picked up a small number of times. This chain joins TRBV2 and TRBJ2-7, with D hard to call. Deletions cut 6 bases from V and 4 bases from J, with 7 bases between. Germline CDR1 and CDR2: SNHLY and FYNNEI. This CDR3 is built from 11 residues. The CDR3 coding sequence is TGTGCCAGCAGGGCAACTTACGAGCAGTACTTC. Translated, it gives CASRATYEQYF. The variable domain in full, completed from reference TRBV2 and TRBJ2-7, reads EPEVTQTPSHQVTQMGQEVILRCVPISNHLYFYWYRQILGQKVEFLVSFYNNEISEKSEIFDDQFSVERPDGSNFTLKIRSTKLEDSAMYFCASRATYEQYFGPGTRLTVT.

V and J are TRBV5-5 and TRBJ1-2; 12 bases agree with TRBD1. The CDR3 has 15 amino acids. CDR1 is SGHKS and CDR2 is YYEKEE in the germline V gene (reference sequence). V trimming: 0 bases; J trimming: 6 bases; junction bases outside the gene matches: 3. The chain's CDR3 is CASSLVGQGANGYTF. The CDR3 DNA is TGTGCCAGCAGCTTGGTGGGACAGGGGGCGAATGGCTACACCTTC.

In DNA form, the CDR3 reads TGTGCCAGCAGCTCGGGCCTTTTGAACACTGAAGCTTTCTTT. It specifies CASSSGLLNTEAFF. J is TRBJ1-1 and V is TRBV7-9; D is unresolved. V was trimmed by 4 bases and J by 0 bases, leaving 9 bases between them. The length of the CDR3 is 14 residues. Germline V gene data show CDR1 as SEHNR and CDR2 as FQNEAQ (reference sequence).

The rearrangement joins TRBV5-1 to TRBJ2-4; tentative D call: TRBD1 (6 bases). The CDR3 extends over 15 amino acids. From germline, CDR1 is SGHRS and CDR2 YFSETQ. With 4 bases removed from V and 11 bases from J, the gap between germline ends came to 22 bases. CDR3 nucleotides: TGCGCCAGCAGCGAAGGACAGTTTCCGAGGCGGTTTCAGTACTTC. It encodes CASSEGQFPRRFQYF.

V gene TRBV7-8 combines with J gene TRBJ2-1; 14 nucleotides align to TRBD2. This CDR3 has 13 amino acids. The V gene end was trimmed by 4 bases and the J gene end by 13 bases; junction bases not matched to a gene: 3. CDR1 and CDR2 from the germline V gene are SGHVS and FQNEAQ. CDR3 in DNA: TGTGCCAGCAGCTGGGGACTAGCGGGGGATCAGTTCTTC. Amino acids: CASSWGLAGDQFF.

The V call is TRBV10-2, the J call TRBJ1-5; the D is unclear. In germline, CDR1 is WSHSY, CDR2 SAAADI. CDR3 length equals 13 residues. Trimming pared 6 bases from V and 3 bases from J, leaving 9 bases between. CDR3 sequence: CASRGRDNQPQHF. The CDR3 region has the DNA TGCGCCAGCAGAGGACGGGACAATCAGCCCCAGCATTTT.

The CDR3 sequence: CASSLSVSTTGELFF. CDR3 nucleotide sequence: TGTGCCAGCAGCTTGAGTGTCTCGACCACCGGGGAGCTGTTTTTT. The V and J genes are TRBV7-9 and TRBJ2-2; unclear D gene. The CDR3 is 15 amino acids. CDR1 is SEHNR and CDR2 is FQNEAQ in the germline V gene (reference sequence). V was trimmed by 3 bases and J by 4 bases, leaving 12 bases between them.

J is TRBJ1-4 and V is TRBV4-1; possibly TRBD1 for D (5 bases). Per germline, CDR1 MGHRA and CDR2 YSYEKL. The CDR3 runs to 15 residues. V lost 0 bases, J lost 4 bases, and 9 bases lay in between. CDR3 DNA sequence: TGCGCCAGCAGCCAAGATGGGGCAGGTAATGAAAAACTGTTTTTT. Translated, it gives CASSQDGAGNEKLFF.

This clone was detected once. The chain carries TRBV28 and TRBJ2-3, with D possibly being TRBD1 or TRBD2 (5 bases each). Trimming cost V 2 bases and J 1 base, with 10 bases left between them. Germline V lookup: CDR1 MDHEN, CDR2 SYDVKM. The CDR3 length is 15 residues. The CDR3 coding sequence is TGTGCCAGCAGTTTAGGGGGTCTTGGCACAGATACGCAGTATTTT. Its protein product is CASSLGGLGTDTQYF.

The DNA for the CDR3 is TGTGCCAGTAAAGGGACAGTGGGTTACGAGCAGTACTTC. Translation gives CASKGTVGYEQYF. This chain uses TRBV19 with TRBJ2-7; the match to TRBD1 covers 7 bases. The CDR3 sequence is 13 residues long. V lost 7 bases and J lost 4; bases outside the gene matches: 7. The germline CDR1 and CDR2 sequences are LNHDA and SQIVND (reference sequence).

The chain has TRBV18 and TRBJ2-1; 8 bases line up with TRBD1. J lost 4 bases, V lost 4 bases, and 3 bases had no gene match. Germline loops: CDR1 KGHSH, CDR2 LQKENI. This CDR3 has 14 residues. This CDR3 is CASSRGQEYNEQFF. In nucleotides, the CDR3 is TGTGCCAGCTCACGGGGACAGGAATACAATGAGCAGTTCTTC. The whole variable domain, filled in from reference TRBV18 and TRBJ2-1, reads NAGVMQNPRHLVRRRGQEARLRCSPMKGHSHVYWYRQLPEEGLKFMVYLQKENIIDESGMPKERFSAEFPKEGPSILRIQQVVRGDSAAYFCASSRGQEYNEQFFGPGTRLTVL.

About this clone itself: The same CDR3 can be traced to other DNA sequences in this sample. The V call is TRBV7-9, the J call TRBJ1-3; TRBD1 is a possible D gene (5 bases). Germline CDR1 SEHNR, CDR2 FQNEAQ (reference sequence). V lost 5 bases and J lost 2, with 10 bases in between. The CDR3 is 14 residues long. The CDR3 nucleotides read TGTGCCAGCAGCCTGGAGGGGCCTGGAAACACCATATATTTT. Translated: CASSLEGPGNTIYF.

V is TRBV29-1 and J is TRBJ1-4; the D is unclear. Germline CDR1 reads SQVTM; CDR2 reads ANQGSEA. The CDR3 has 15 amino acids. With 4 bases removed from V and 8 bases from J, the gap between germline ends came to 20 bases. This CDR3 is CSVVRLTGRAEKLFF. The CDR3 DNA sequence: TGCAGCGTTGTTCGCTTGACGGGGAGGGCCGAAAAACTGTTTTTT. Using reference TRBV29-1 and TRBJ1-4 for the parts outside the CDR3, the full variable domain is SAVISQKPSRDICQRGTSLTIQCQVDSQVTMMFWYRQQPGQSLTLIATANQGSEATYESGFVIDKFPISRPNLTFSTLTVSNMSPEDSSIYLCSVVRLTGRAEKLFFGSGTQLSVL.

In this sample, this clone turned up a few times. This chain joins TRBV18 and TRBJ2-7, with D possibly matching TRBD1 (6 bases). Trimming stripped 3 bases from V and 3 bases from J, with 15 bases between. There are 15 residues in the CDR3. From germline, CDR1 is KGHSH and CDR2 LQKENI. The CDR3 loop reads CASSPTGYGIYEQYF. CDR3 nucleotides: TGTGCCAGCTCACCCACAGGGTATGGTATCTACGAGCAGTACTTC. The full variable domain, with the rest looked up from reference TRBV18 and TRBJ2-7, is NAGVMQNPRHLVRRRGQEARLRCSPMKGHSHVYWYRQLPEEGLKFMVYLQKENIIDESGMPKERFSAEFPKEGPSILRIQQVVRGDSAAYFCASSPTGYGIYEQYFGPGTRLTVT.

The V gene is TRBV14, the J gene TRBJ1-4; the D is unclear. Germline lookup yields CDR1 SGHDN and CDR2 FVKESK. CDR3 length equals 16 residues. Trimming cost V 0 bases and J 4 bases, with 12 bases left between them. The CDR3: CASSQDRGLGNEKLFF. The CDR3 region has the DNA TGTGCCAGCAGCCAAGATCGAGGACTGGGTAATGAAAAACTGTTTTTT.

This chain's CDR3 is CASSQGTGGSYEQYF. The CDR3 nucleotides are TGTGCCAGCAGCCAAGGGACAGGGGGGTCCTACGAGCAGTACTTC. J is TRBJ2-7 and V is TRBV14, with 10 bases lining up with TRBD1. This CDR3 region has 15 residues. In germline, CDR1 is SGHDN, CDR2 FVKESK. Trimming took 1 base from V and 1 from J; bases not matched to a gene: 1.

The chain's CDR3 is CASMVRQGREKLFF. The CDR3 DNA follows: TGTGCCAGCATGGTTAGACAGGGGCGTGAAAAACTGTTTTTT. V and J are TRBV6-5 and TRBJ1-4; 8 bases agree with TRBD1. Germline-derived CDR1 and CDR2 are MNHEY and SVGAGI. The CDR3 totals 14 residues. J was trimmed by 7 bases and V by 7 bases; bases with no gene match: 8.

The chain links TRBV12-3 or TRBV12-4 to TRBJ1-5; no firm D call. The CDR3 has 13 amino acids. Trimming stripped 1 base from V and 5 bases from J, with 6 bases between. The CDR3 DNA reads as TGTGCCAGCAGTTTAGGCCCCTATCAGCCCCAGCATTTT. It is translated as CASSLGPYQPQHF.

This rearrangement joins TRBV19 to TRBJ1-2; TRBD1 aligns across 10 bases. Germline V lookup: CDR1 LNHDA, CDR2 SQIVND (reference sequence). J gave up 7 bases and V 6 bases, and 5 bases lay outside the gene matches. The CDR3 runs to 13 residues. DNA for the CDR3: TGTGCCAGTAGGCGGGACAGGGGCTTTGGCTACACCTTC. It specifies CASRRDRGFGYTF.

The chain recombines TRBV6-5 with TRBJ1-2; no reliable D call. Germline lookup yields CDR1 MNHEY and CDR2 SVGAGI. There are 14 residues in the CDR3. V was trimmed by 7 bases and J by 1 base, leaving 13 bases between them. The CDR3 sequence is CASNLGRLNYGYTF. In DNA, the CDR3 is TGTGCCAGCAATTTAGGTAGACTTAACTATGGCTACACCTTC.

The chain carries TRBV27 and TRBJ1-1, with D uncertain. The CDR3 consists of 13 residues. CDR1 and CDR2 from the germline V gene are MNHEY and SMNVEV (reference sequence). Trimming left V 10 bases short and J 0 bases short, with 12 bases between. The CDR3 region has the DNA TGTGCCACAGCGAGTTGGGTGAACACTGAAGCTTTCTTT. Its translation: CATASWVNTEAFF.

The chain employs TRBV7-9 and TRBJ1-5, with 7 nucleotides matching TRBD1. Trimming cost V 5 bases and J 5 bases; bases outside gene matches: 9. CDR3 length: 15 residues. Germline CDR1 reads SEHNR; CDR2 reads FQNEAQ (reference sequence). CDR3 in amino acids: CASSTRGQGDQPQHF. The CDR3 coding sequence is TGTGCCAGCAGCACCCGGGGGCAGGGGGATCAGCCCCAGCATTTT. Combining the CDR3 with reference TRBV7-9 and TRBJ1-5 gives the whole variable domain DTGVSQNPRHKITKRGQNVTFRCDPISEHNRLYWYRQTLGQGPEFLTYFQNEAQLEKSRLLSDRFSAERPKGSFSTLEIQRTEQGDSAMYLCASSTRGQGDQPQHFGDGTRLSIL.

Notes on this clone: This sample includes further DNA sequences coding for the same CDR3. The chain recombines TRBV29-1 with TRBJ2-2; D ambiguous. Germline V lookup: CDR1 SQVTM, CDR2 ANQGSEA. V was shortened by 4 bases and J by 0 bases, with 9 bases between the two germline ends. The CDR3 runs to 14 residues. The CDR3 here is CSVGGLANTGELFF. The DNA of the CDR3 is TGCAGCGTTGGTGGGCTAGCGAACACCGGGGAGCTGTTTTTT.

The chain combines TRBV19 with TRBJ1-3, with D uncertain. The ends were cut back, 1 base at V and 0 bases at J, with 13 bases in the middle. Germline loops: CDR1 LNHDA, CDR2 SQIVND (reference sequence). The CDR3 has 17 amino acids. The CDR3 nucleotides read TGTGCCAGTAGTATAGGCGCCAGTACCATCTCTGGAAACACCATATATTTT. It encodes CASSIGASTISGNTIYF. The full variable domain, with the rest looked up from reference TRBV19 and TRBJ1-3, is DGGITQSPKYLFRKEGQNVTLSCEQNLNHDAMYWYRQDPGQGLRLIYYSQIVNDFQKGDIAEGYSVSREKKESFPLTVTSAQKNPTAFYLCASSIGASTISGNTIYFGEGSWLTVV.

The chain links TRBV30 to TRBJ1-3, with 7 bases aligning to TRBD1. This CDR3 is 14 amino acids long. Germline trimming cut 5 bases from V and 0 bases from J; bases unmatched to any gene: 4. From germline, CDR1 is GTSNPN and CDR2 SVGIG (reference sequence). The CDR3 DNA is TGTGCCTGGGTGGGACAGAACTCTGGAAACACCATATATTTT. Encoded protein: CAWVGQNSGNTIYF.

The rearrangement links TRBV2 to TRBJ1-5, with 9 positions matching TRBD1. From germline, CDR1 is SNHLY and CDR2 FYNNEI. The CDR3 totals 16 residues. The ends lost 6 bases at V and 3 bases at J; junction bases unmatched: 9. CDR3 DNA: TGTGCCAGCAGCCTGACCGGGACAGGGAACAATCAGCCCCAGCATTTT. Protein: CASSLTGTGNNQPQHF.

The V call is TRBV6-5, the J call TRBJ2-7; 7 bases line up with TRBD1. Germline V gene sequence: CDR1 MNHEY, CDR2 SVGAGI. The junction had 5 bases not matched to a gene; V was cut back by 6 bases and J by 6 bases. The CDR3 sequence is 12 residues long. The CDR3 DNA is TGTGCCAGCAGGACAGGGAGTTTCGAGCAGTACTTC. It is translated as CASRTGSFEQYF.